Listed here is a single T cell receptor beta chain. Its antigen is as yet unknown. Investigators reverse transcribed all isolated RNA, so they sequenced expressed TCRB transcripts. The data were produced by immunoSEQ multiplex PCR, yet TCRdb's version contains in-frame clones alone and is incomplete. The sample holds approximately 730,000 clones; roughly 13% are singletons and the top ten take roughly 0.022%. The data originate from a study of beta chain features in type 1 diabetes. Study-level points and caveats: Patients' naive, central memory and regulatory TCRB repertoires appeared more alike than those of healthy donors. For cells with high TCR expression, cDNA sequencing could yield over-representation. TCRB CDR3 length was moderately but significantly reduced in all four CD4+ subsets of Type 1 diabetes patients.

Per the germline V gene, CDR1 is SEHNR and CDR2 is FQNEAQ (reference sequence). The CDR3 has 15 residues. The ends lost 5 bases at V and 2 bases at J; junction bases unmatched: 6. The chain has TRBV7-9 and TRBJ1-1; 9 bases align to TRBD1. The receptor's source is a man between 18 and 29 years old with type 1 diabetes. Specimen: naive CD4+ T cells from blood. The CDR3 loop reads CASSPPTGGNTEAFF. In DNA, the CDR3 is TGTGCCAGCAGCCCCCCGACAGGGGGTAACACTGAAGCTTTCTTT.